The rows below give T cell receptor beta chains drawn from one sample of a study of technical replicates of blood from a few donors. The assay was immunoSEQ multiplex PCR, and TCRdb's table has in-frame clones only and misses some. Counted here are about 73,000 clones, 93% occurring once; the ten biggest clones make up about 0.26%. The sequencing sample was made of T cells isolated from PBMCs. The receptors derive from a human donor in good health. Each CDR3 is given with its conserved first and last residue. A D gene is named only where the DNA matches it firmly. A row's size may be missing; if present it is once, few, many or a size class.

clone_size	v_call	d_call	j_call	cdr3_nt	cdr3_aa
once	TRBV6-6	.	TRBJ1-5	TGTGCCAGCAGTCCCCCCGACCTCAGAGGTCAGCCCCAGCATTTT	CASSPPDLRGQPQHF
.	TRBV18	.	TRBJ1-3	TGTGCCAGCTCACCACGATATGGGGGACCGGGACTCTCTGGAAACACCATATATTTT	CASSPRYGGPGLSGNTIYF
.	TRBV6-5	TRBD1	TRBJ1-2	TGTGCCAGCAGTTCCGGGGGGACAGGGGGCTATGGCTACACCTTC	CASSSGGTGGYGYTF
.	TRBV30	TRBD1	TRBJ2-7	TGTGCCTGGTCCCGGGACAGGGGCTACGAGCAGTACTTC	CAWSRDRGYEQYF
.	TRBV13	.	TRBJ1-1	TGTGCCAGCATCGCGGTGAACACTGAAGCTTTCTTT	CASIAVNTEAFF
once	TRBV18	TRBD2	TRBJ2-1	TGTGCCAGCTCACCACCGTGGCTAGCGGGGGGACGACATGAGCAGTTCTTC	CASSPPWLAGGRHEQFF
.	TRBV12-5	TRBD1	TRBJ1-1	TGTGCTAGTGGTATCTCGGACAGGTTCACTGAAGCTTTCTTT	CASGISDRFTEAFF
.	TRBV11-2	.	TRBJ1-1	TGTGCCAGCAGCTCGCGTACGAAGCGACTGAACACTGAAGCTTTCTTT	CASSSRTKRLNTEAFF
.	TRBV6-1	.	TRBJ2-7	TGTGCCAGCAGTGAAAACCCTCGGGTCACATGGATCTACGAGCAGTACTTC	CASSENPRVTWIYEQYF
.	TRBV10-1	.	TRBJ2-7	TGCGCCAGCAGTGAGTCGCCCGGACAGAATAGCTACGAGCAGTACTTC	CASSESPGQNSYEQYF
.	TRBV11-2	TRBD2	TRBJ2-1	TGTGCCAGCAGCATCCGGTTAGCGGGGTTTATGAATGAGCAGTTCTTC	CASSIRLAGFMNEQFF